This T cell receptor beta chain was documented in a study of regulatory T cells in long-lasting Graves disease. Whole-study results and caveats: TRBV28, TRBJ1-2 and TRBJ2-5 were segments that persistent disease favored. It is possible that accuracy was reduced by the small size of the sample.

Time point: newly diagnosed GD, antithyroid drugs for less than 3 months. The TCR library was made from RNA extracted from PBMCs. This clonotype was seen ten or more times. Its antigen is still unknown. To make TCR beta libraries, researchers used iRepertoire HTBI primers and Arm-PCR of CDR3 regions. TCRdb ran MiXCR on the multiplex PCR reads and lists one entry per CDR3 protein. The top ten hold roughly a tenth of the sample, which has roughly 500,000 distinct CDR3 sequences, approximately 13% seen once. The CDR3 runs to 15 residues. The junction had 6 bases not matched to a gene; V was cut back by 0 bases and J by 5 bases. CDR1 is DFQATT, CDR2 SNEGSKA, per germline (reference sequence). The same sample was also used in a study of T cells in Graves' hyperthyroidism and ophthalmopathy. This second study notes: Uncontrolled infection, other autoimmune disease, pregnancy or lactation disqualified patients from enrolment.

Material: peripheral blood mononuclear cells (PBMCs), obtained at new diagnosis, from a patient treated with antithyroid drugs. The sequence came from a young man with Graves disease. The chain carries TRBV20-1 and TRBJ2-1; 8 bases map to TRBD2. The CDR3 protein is CSARDAGGADNEQFF. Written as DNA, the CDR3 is TGCAGTGCTAGAGATGCGGGGGGAGCGGACAATGAGCAGTTCTTC.